A single sample is the source of the 17 T cell receptor beta chains below, sequenced in a study of CXCR3-negative and CXCR3-positive naive CD8 T cells. Study conclusions and caveats: In CXCR3-positive naive cells, the TRB CDR3s were more hydrophobic than in CXCR3-negative naive cells.

Via 5' RACE with UMI labels, TRB cDNA libraries were prepared. TCRdb re-called the 5' RACE reads; every CDR3 protein appears as one record, without DNA. The table for this sample gives about 120,000 distinct CDR3 sequences. These receptors are not linked to any known antigen. The sequenced material came from naive CXCR3+ CD8+ T cells from blood. The subset denotes: CD45RO-CCR7+CD27+CD95- naive CD8+ T cells expressing CXCR3 (TNR3+). Every receptor here comes from a human donor in good health. Some clones in this sample may be carry-over from other donors' samples.

V is TRBV20-1 and J is TRBJ1-1; TCRdb outputs TRBD1, but without DNA this stays unchecked. Per the germline V gene, CDR1 is DFQATT and CDR2 is SNEGSKA (reference sequence). CDR3 size: 15 residues. The CDR3 protein is CSARDLGQGDTEAFF.

The chain combines TRBV7-9 with TRBJ2-7; the D gene TCRdb calls, TRBD2, cannot be checked with no DNA. The CDR3 consists of 13 residues. Germline V gene lookup returns CDR1 SEHNR and CDR2 FQNEAQ (reference sequence). The CDR3 loop reads CASSQGLNYEQYF.

J is TRBJ2-6 and V is TRBV30. The CDR3 has 12 residues. CDR1 and CDR2 (germline): GTSNPN, SVGIG (reference sequence). CDR3: CASDSGANVLTF.

The CDR3 reads CASSPRQGIRETQYF. The J gene is TRBJ2-5, the V gene TRBV18; there is no DNA to check the TCRdb D call of TRBD1. CDR1 is KGHSH and CDR2 is LQKENI in the germline V gene. The CDR3 runs to 15 residues.

The gene calls are TRBV13 and TRBJ2-5; TCRdb picks TRBD1, but there is no DNA to check that call. CDR1 and CDR2 from the germline V gene are PRHDT and FYEKMQ (reference sequence). The CDR3 covers 16 residues. The CDR3 is CASSPRQVGYQETQYF.

This chain joins TRBV4-1 and TRBJ2-4. Germline assignment: CDR1 MGHRA and CDR2 YSYEKL. This CDR3 comprises 15 residues. The CDR3 spells CASSHRLEAKNIQYF.

The rearrangement uses TRBV11-2 and TRBJ2-7. Germline CDR1 is SGHAT and CDR2 is FQNNGV. This CDR3 comprises 17 residues. CDR3 sequence: CASSLPRDWENSYEQYF. Looking up the rest from reference TRBV11-2 and TRBJ2-7 gives the full variable domain: EAGVAQSPRYKIIEKRQSVAFWCNPISGHATLYWYQQILGQGPKLLIQFQNNGVVDDSQLPKDRFSAERLKGVDSTLKIQPAKLEDSAVYLCASSLPRDWENSYEQYFGPGTRLTVT.

The rearrangement joins TRBV20-1 to TRBJ1-5; TCRdb gives TRBD1 as the D gene, but with no DNA this cannot be confirmed. The CDR3 has 16 residues. Germline V gene lookup returns CDR1 DFQATT and CDR2 SNEGSKA (reference sequence). The CDR3 is CSAREPGTGGNQPQHF.

The chain uses TRBV28 and TRBJ1-2; TCRdb indicates TRBD1, and absent DNA this call remains unverified. The CDR3 covers 13 residues. The germline V gene encodes CDR1 MDHEN and CDR2 SYDVKM. The CDR3 reads CASVANPGDGYTF.

J is TRBJ1-2 and V is TRBV5-1. The CDR3 consists of 17 residues. Germline values: CDR1 SGHRS, CDR2 YFSETQ. CDR3 residues: CASSLEVSGISNYGYTF. Together with reference TRBV5-1 and TRBJ1-2, the CDR3 gives the full variable domain: KAGVTQTPRYLIKTRGQQVTLSCSPISGHRSVSWYQQTPGQGLQFLFEYFSETQRNKGNFPGRFSGRQFSNSRSEMNVSTLELGDSALYLCASSLEVSGISNYGYTFGSGTRLTVV.

This chain connects TRBV7-2 to TRBJ2-1. The germline CDR1 and CDR2 sequences are SGHTA and FQGNSA. The CDR3 extends over 13 amino acids. The CDR3 is CASSLGFGNEQFF.

This chain joins TRBV7-8 and TRBJ2-3; the TCRdb call, TRBD2, lacks DNA for checking. Germline assignment: CDR1 SGHVS and CDR2 FQNEAQ. This CDR3 is built from 14 residues. CDR3 sequence reads: CASSLDPRAGTQYF.

The rearrangement uses TRBV11-2 and TRBJ2-3. CDR1 is SGHAT and CDR2 is FQNNGV in the germline V gene. CDR3 length: 12 amino acids. This CDR3 is CASSLGWDTQYF.

The chain links TRBV14 to TRBJ2-1; as DNA is missing, the TRBD2 call by TCRdb cannot be tested. The CDR3 length is 14 residues. Per the germline V gene, CDR1 is SGHDN and CDR2 is FVKESK. CDR3 in amino acids: CASSHWTIADEQFF.

The chain is built from TRBV7-9 and TRBJ2-7; TCRdb's D call of TRBD1 is untestable without DNA. Germline CDR1 reads SEHNR; CDR2 reads FQNEAQ (reference sequence). The CDR3 consists of 13 residues. CDR3 region: CASGGGDSYEQYF.

The rearrangement uses TRBV12-3 or TRBV12-4 and TRBJ2-3; TCRdb proposes TRBD1, but this gene call is untestable without DNA. The length of the CDR3 is 14 residues. The CDR3 protein is CASSYPTGPDTQYF.

The chain joins TRBV7-9 to TRBJ2-1. The CDR3 totals 13 residues. From germline, CDR1 is SEHNR and CDR2 FQNEAQ (reference sequence). The CDR3 loop is CASSESSYNEQFF.